These 10 T cell receptor beta chains came from one sample sequenced in a study of PD-1 blockade in mismatch repair-deficient tumors. Assay: immunoSEQ multiplex PCR; the TCRdb copy retains only in-frame clones and omits some. Among tens of thousands of clones, 75% to 85% were seen once, and the ten largest hold around 20%. The specimen comprised peripheral blood, sampled 12 weeks after starting pembrolizumab. Every receptor here comes from an adult with mismatch repair-deficient cancer.

The gene calls are TRBV25-1 and TRBJ2-1; D is undetermined. The CDR3 has 15 amino acids. The V end was cut by 1 base, the J end by 6 bases, with 13 bases between. The germline V gene encodes CDR1 MGHDK and CDR2 SYGVNS. CDR3 sequence reads: CASSEFACGCNEQFF. For the CDR3, the DNA is TGTGCCAGCAGTGAATTCGCCTGTGGGTGCAATGAGCAGTTCTTC.

This chain links TRBV18 with TRBJ2-1, with D unresolved. The CDR3 consists of 13 residues. V was cut by 0 bases and J by 4 bases, with 4 bases left in between. Germline lookup yields CDR1 KGHSH and CDR2 LQKENI. The DNA for the CDR3 is TGTGCCAGCTCACCACCGGAGTACAATGAGCAGTTCTTC. Protein product: CASSPPEYNEQFF.

The rearrangement links TRBV30 to TRBJ1-5; a possible D gene is TRBD1 (5 bases). Germline V gene data show CDR1 as GTSNPN and CDR2 as SVGIG (reference sequence). Trimming pared 3 bases from V and 5 bases from J, leaving 11 bases between. CDR3 length: 13 residues. In DNA form, the CDR3 reads TGTGCCTGGAGGGGGGAGGGCGATCAGCCCCAGCATTTT. Translated, it gives CAWRGEGDQPQHF.

The chain links TRBV15 to TRBJ2-2, with D perhaps matching TRBD2 (5 bases). V was cut by 1 base and J by 8 bases, with 23 bases left in between. Germline assignment: CDR1 LNHNV and CDR2 YYDKDF (reference sequence). The CDR3 totals 18 residues. The CDR3 nucleotides are TGTGCCACCAGCAGAGGAATGGGGAACTTCGGGAAGGGAGGGGAGCTGTTTTTT. Protein product: CATSRGMGNFGKGGELFF.

V and J are TRBV6-5 and TRBJ2-2, with TRBD1 matching over 7 bases. Trimming at V came to 6 bases and at J to 1 base, leaving 5 bases not matched to a gene. Germline CDR1 MNHEY, CDR2 SVGAGI. There are 15 residues in the CDR3. The CDR3, as DNA: TGTGCCAGCAGCCGACAGGGACGGAACACCGGGGAGCTGTTTTTT. Protein sequence: CASSRQGRNTGELFF.

The J gene is TRBJ1-4, the V gene TRBV7-2, with TRBD1 matching 9 bases. Germline V lookup: CDR1 SGHTA, CDR2 FQGNSA. J lost 7 bases, V lost 1 base, and 4 bases had no gene match. This CDR3 is 15 amino acids long. Written as DNA, the CDR3 is TGTGCCAGCAGCTTAGGTGGGACAGGGAGTGAAAAACTGTTTTTT. Translated: CASSLGGTGSEKLFF. Based on the CDR3 plus reference TRBV7-2 and TRBJ1-4, the full variable domain is GAGVSQSPSNKVTEKGKDVELRCDPISGHTALYWYRQSLGQGLEFLIYFQGNSAPDKSGLPSDRFSAERTGGSVSTLTIQRTQQEDSAVYLCASSLGGTGSEKLFFGSGTQLSVL.

In its sample, this clone was seen once. The rearrangement joins TRBV6-4 to TRBJ2-3; maybe TRBD2 (6 bases). The CDR3 consists of 15 residues. CDR1 and CDR2 (germline): MRHNA, SNTAGT. V lost 0 bases and J lost 1, with 8 bases in between. The CDR3 sequence: CASSDSPSGTDTQYF. In DNA, the CDR3 is TGTGCCAGCAGTGACTCCCCTAGCGGCACAGATACGCAGTATTTT.

The chain recombines TRBV19 with TRBJ2-5, with no clear D. CDR1 is LNHDA, CDR2 SQIVND, per germline (reference sequence). The CDR3 extends over 12 amino acids. Trimming took off 3 bases at V and 5 bases at J, with 7 bases between the two ends. CDR3: CASSMDGETQYF. The CDR3 DNA is TGTGCCAGTAGTATGGATGGGGAGACCCAGTACTTC.

This chain uses TRBV29-1 with TRBJ2-7; the match to TRBD2 covers 13 bases. V dropped 5 bases and J dropped 6; count of bases not matched to a gene: 16. This CDR3 has 17 amino acids. Germline V gene lookup returns CDR1 SQVTM and CDR2 ANQGSEA. In nucleotides, the CDR3 is TGCAGCGTTTGGGTGTGGGGGGGACTAGCGGGACCCAGCGAGCAGTACTTC. Protein product: CSVWVWGGLAGPSEQYF.

This clone was seen a few times. The chain links TRBV7-6 to TRBJ2-1; 7 bases map to TRBD2. With V trimmed by 3 bases and J by 6 bases, 8 bases remained unmatched. The germline V gene encodes CDR1 SGHVS and CDR2 FNYEAQ. This CDR3 is 15 amino acids long. The CDR3 spells CASSLEAGTFNEQFF. The DNA for the CDR3 is TGTGCCAGCAGCTTGGAAGCGGGAACTTTCAATGAGCAGTTCTTC.